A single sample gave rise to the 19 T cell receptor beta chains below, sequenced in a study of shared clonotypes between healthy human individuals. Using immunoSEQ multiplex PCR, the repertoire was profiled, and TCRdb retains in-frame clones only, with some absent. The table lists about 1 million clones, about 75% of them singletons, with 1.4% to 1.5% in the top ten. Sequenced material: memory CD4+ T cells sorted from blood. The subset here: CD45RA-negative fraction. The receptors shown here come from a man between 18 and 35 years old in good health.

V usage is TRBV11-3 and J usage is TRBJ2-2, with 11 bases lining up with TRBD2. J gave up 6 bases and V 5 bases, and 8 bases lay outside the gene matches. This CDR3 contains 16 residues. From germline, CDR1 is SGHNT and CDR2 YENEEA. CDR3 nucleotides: TGTGCCAGCAGCCCAATAGCGGGAGGGGCTGCCGGGGAGCTGTTTTTT. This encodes CASSPIAGGAAGELFF.

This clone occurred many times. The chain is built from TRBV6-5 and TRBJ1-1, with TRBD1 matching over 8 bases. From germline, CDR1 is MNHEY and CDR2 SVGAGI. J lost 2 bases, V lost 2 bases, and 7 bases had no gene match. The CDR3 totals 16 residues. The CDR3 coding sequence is TGTGCCAGCAGTTACGCCCCAGACAGGGGAAACACTGAAGCTTTCTTT. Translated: CASSYAPDRGNTEAFF.

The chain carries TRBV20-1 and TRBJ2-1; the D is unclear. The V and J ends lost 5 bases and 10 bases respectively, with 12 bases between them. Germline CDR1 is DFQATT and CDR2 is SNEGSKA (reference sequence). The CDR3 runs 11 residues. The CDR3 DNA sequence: TGCAGTGCTCGGATAAGGGCGGAGCAGTTCTTC. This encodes CSARIRAEQFF.

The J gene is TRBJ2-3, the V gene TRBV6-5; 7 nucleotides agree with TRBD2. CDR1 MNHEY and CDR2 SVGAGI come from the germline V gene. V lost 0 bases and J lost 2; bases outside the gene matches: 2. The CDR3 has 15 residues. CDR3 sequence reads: CASSYSRGTTDTQYF. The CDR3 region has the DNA TGTGCCAGCAGTTACTCGCGGGGGACCACAGATACGCAGTATTTT.

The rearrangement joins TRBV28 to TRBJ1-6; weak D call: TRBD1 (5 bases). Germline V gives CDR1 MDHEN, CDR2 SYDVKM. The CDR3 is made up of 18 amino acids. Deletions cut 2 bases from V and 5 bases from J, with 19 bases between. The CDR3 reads CASSLPPGGGWHNSPLHF. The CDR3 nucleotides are TGTGCCAGCAGTTTACCCCCCGGGGGAGGGTGGCATAATTCACCCCTCCACTTT.

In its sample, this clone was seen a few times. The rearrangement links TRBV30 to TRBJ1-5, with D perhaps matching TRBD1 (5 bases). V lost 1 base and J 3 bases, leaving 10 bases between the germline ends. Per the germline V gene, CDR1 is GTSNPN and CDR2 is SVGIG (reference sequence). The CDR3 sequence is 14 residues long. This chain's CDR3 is CAWSDGTFNQPQHF. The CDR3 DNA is TGTGCCTGGAGTGACGGGACTTTCAATCAGCCCCAGCATTTT.

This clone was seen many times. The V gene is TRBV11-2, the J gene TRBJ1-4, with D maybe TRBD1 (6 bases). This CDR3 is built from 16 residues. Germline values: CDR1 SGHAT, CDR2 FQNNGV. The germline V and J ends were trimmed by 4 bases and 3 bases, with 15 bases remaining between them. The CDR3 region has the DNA TGTGCCAGCAGCTCAATCAGGGGTTCGGCTAATGAAAAACTGTTTTTT. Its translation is CASSSIRGSANEKLFF.

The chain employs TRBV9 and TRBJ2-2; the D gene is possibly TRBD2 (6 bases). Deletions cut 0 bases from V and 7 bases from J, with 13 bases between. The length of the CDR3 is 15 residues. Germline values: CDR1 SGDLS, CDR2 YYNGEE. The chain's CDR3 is CASSVGGGAVGELFF. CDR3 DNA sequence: TGTGCCAGCAGCGTAGGCGGAGGGGCGGTCGGGGAGCTGTTTTTT.

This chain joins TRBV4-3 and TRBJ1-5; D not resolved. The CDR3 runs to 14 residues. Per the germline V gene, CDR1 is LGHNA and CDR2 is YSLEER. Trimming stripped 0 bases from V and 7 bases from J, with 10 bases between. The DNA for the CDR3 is TGCGCCAGCAGCCAAGATCCGGGTTTACAGCCCCAGCATTTT. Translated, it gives CASSQDPGLQPQHF.

The CDR3 DNA follows: TGTGCCAGCTCAGGACAGGCGTCCTACGAGCAGTACTTC. This codes for CASSGQASYEQYF. The V gene is TRBV18, the J gene TRBJ2-7; 7 bases match TRBD1. The length of the CDR3 is 13 residues. The V and J ends lost 5 bases and 1 base, in that order; junction bases with no gene match: 2. Germline-derived CDR1 and CDR2 are KGHSH and LQKENI.

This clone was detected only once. The CDR3 protein is CASSQLRQGLTEAFF. DNA of the CDR3: TGTGCCAGCAGCCAATTGCGGCAGGGACTCACTGAAGCTTTCTTT. The chain employs TRBV6-1 and TRBJ1-1, with a possible D match to TRBD1 (5 bases). Germline V gives CDR1 MNHNS, CDR2 SASEGT. Between the trimmed V and J ends, which lost 6 bases and 4 bases, there was a span of 18 bases. The CDR3 contains 15 residues.

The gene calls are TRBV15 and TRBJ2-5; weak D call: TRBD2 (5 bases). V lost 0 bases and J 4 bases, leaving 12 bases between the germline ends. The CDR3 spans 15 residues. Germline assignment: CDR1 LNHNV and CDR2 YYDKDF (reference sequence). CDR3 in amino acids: CATSRERAAGETQYF. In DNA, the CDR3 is TGTGCCACCAGCAGAGAAAGGGCGGCGGGAGAGACCCAGTACTTC.

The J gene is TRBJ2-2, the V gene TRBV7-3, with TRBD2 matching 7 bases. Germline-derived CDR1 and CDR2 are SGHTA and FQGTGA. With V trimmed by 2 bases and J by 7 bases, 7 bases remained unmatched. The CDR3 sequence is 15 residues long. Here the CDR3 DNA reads TGTGCCAGCAGCTTAGGGACCCCGGGGGGCGGGGAGCTGTTTTTT. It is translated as CASSLGTPGGGELFF.

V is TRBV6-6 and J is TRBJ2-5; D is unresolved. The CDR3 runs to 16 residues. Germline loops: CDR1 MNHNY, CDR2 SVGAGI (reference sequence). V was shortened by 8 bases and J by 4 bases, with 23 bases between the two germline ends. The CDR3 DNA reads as TGTGCCAGCCGTAGACCGCAGGTGAATACTTTAGAGACCCAGTACTTC. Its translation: CASRRPQVNTLETQYF.

CDR3 protein: CASSNEGFQPQHF. CDR3 coding DNA: TGTGCCAGCAGCAATGAAGGGTTTCAGCCCCAGCATTTT. The V and J genes are TRBV21-1 and TRBJ1-5. TRBV21-1 corresponds to a pseudogene. The CDR3 covers 13 residues.

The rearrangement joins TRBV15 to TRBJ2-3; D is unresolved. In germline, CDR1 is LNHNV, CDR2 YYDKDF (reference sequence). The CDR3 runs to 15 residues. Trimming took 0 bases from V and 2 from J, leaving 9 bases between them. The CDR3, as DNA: TGTGCCACCAGCAGAGAAAGCGCGTCCACAGATACGCAGTATTTT. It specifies CATSRESASTDTQYF.

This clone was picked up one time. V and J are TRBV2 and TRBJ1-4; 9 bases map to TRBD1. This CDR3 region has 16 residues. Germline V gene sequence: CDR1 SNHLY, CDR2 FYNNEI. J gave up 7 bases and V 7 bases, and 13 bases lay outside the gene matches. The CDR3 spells CASKGQGKGFSEKLFF. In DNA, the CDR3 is TGTGCCAGCAAAGGACAGGGGAAAGGGTTTAGTGAAAAACTGTTTTTT. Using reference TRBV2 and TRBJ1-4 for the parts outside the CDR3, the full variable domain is EPEVTQTPSHQVTQMGQEVILRCVPISNHLYFYWYRQILGQKVEFLVSFYNNEISEKSEIFDDQFSVERPDGSNFTLKIRSTKLEDSAMYFCASKGQGKGFSEKLFFGSGTQLSVL.

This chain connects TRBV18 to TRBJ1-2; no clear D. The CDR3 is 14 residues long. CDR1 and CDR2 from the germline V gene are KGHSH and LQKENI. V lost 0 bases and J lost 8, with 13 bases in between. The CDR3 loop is CASSPPTYEGGYTF. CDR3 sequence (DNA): TGTGCCAGCTCACCACCGACTTACGAAGGGGGCTACACCTTC.

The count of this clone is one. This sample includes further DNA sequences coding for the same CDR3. In nucleotides, the CDR3 is TGTGCCAGCTCACCAGGGGCTACTAATGAAAAACTGTTTTTT. It translates to CASSPGATNEKLFF. V is TRBV18 and J is TRBJ1-4, with a possible D match to TRBD1 (5 bases). V was pared by 2 bases and J by 2 bases, with 6 bases between. The CDR3 is made up of 14 amino acids. CDR1 is KGHSH and CDR2 is LQKENI in the germline V gene.